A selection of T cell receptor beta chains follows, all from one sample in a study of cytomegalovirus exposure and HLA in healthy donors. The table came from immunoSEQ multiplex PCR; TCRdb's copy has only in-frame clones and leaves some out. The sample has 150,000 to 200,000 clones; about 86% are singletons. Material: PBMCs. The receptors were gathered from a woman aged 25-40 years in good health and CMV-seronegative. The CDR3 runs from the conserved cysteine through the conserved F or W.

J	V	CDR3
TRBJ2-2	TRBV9	CASSVAETTNTGELFF
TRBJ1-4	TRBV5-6	CASSLLGATNEKLFF
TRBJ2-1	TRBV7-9	CASSPGTSGFDEQFF
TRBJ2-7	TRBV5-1	CASSLEPGYEQYF
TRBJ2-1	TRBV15	CATSHGRISYNEQFF
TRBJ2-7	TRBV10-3	CAISGDGSLGEQYF
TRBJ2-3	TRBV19	CASRRDPAPTDTQYF
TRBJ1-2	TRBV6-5	CASSRTPDRNYGYTF
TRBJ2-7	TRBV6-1	CASTSRDGGYEQYF
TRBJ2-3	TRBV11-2	CASESDTQYF
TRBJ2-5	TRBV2	CASSEALGRQETQYF
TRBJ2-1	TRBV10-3	CAISGDLAGKGNEQFF
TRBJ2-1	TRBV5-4	CASSGAGGLRNEQFF